Below, 17 T cell receptor beta chains from the same sample are listed, as sequenced in a study of regulatory T cells in long-lasting Graves disease. Regarding time point: newly diagnosed GD, antithyroid drugs for less than 3 months. After RNA was extracted from PBMCs, the TCR library was made from it. Building the TCR beta libraries relied on iRepertoire HTBI primers, and CDR3 regions underwent Arm-PCR. A single record per CDR3 protein comes from TCRdb applying MiXCR to the multiplex PCR reads. Of roughly 360,000 distinct CDR3 sequences listed, about 11% are singletons. These data are also associated with another study on T cells in Graves' hyperthyroidism and ophthalmopathy.

The sample was peripheral blood mononuclear cells (PBMCs), taken at new diagnosis, from a patient treated with antithyroid drugs. These receptors came from a woman aged 18-35 years with Graves disease.

This clonotype was detected ten times or more. The chain employs TRBV20-1 and TRBJ2-7; 14 bases are shared with TRBD2. CDR1 DFQATT and CDR2 SNEGSKA come from the germline V gene (reference sequence). The CDR3 is 18 amino acids. V gave up 1 base and J gave up 2 bases; unmatched junction bases: 10. Here the CDR3 reads CSARVVPGLAGEPYEQYV. In nucleotides, the CDR3 is TGCAGTGCTAGAGTCGTCCCGGGACTAGCGGGGGAGCCCTACGAGCAGTACGTC.

The chain joins TRBV27 to TRBJ1-6; tentative D call: TRBD1 (5 bases). CDR1 and CDR2 from the germline V gene are MNHEY and SMNVEV (reference sequence). The CDR3 loop spans 19 amino acids. V was trimmed by 1 base and J by 8 bases, leaving 24 bases between them. The CDR3 DNA follows: TGTGCCAGCAGTTTATGGGGGTCCCAGATGGGATATGCGGATTCACCCCTCCACTTT. Translation gives CASSLWGSQMGYADSPLHF.

This chain connects TRBV5-1 to TRBJ2-5; 12 bases line up with TRBD2. The CDR3 sequence is 17 residues long. J lost 4 bases, V lost 0 bases, and 7 bases had no gene match. Per the germline V gene, CDR1 is SGHRS and CDR2 is YFSETQ. The CDR3 bases are TGCGCCAGCAGCTTGGGACTAGCGGGGGTCCGGGGAGAGACCCAGTACTTC. This codes for CASSLGLAGVRGETQYF.

The table lists this clonotype with many counts. The chain couples TRBV20-1 to TRBJ2-3, with D possibly being TRBD1 (7 bases). The CDR3 spans 10 residues. Looked up from germline, CDR1 is DFQATT and CDR2 is SNEGSKA (reference sequence). Trimming took off 4 bases at V and 11 bases at J, with 10 bases between the two ends. The CDR3 region is CSATQGGQYF. The CDR3 region has the DNA TGCAGTGCTACCCAGGGGGGGCAGTATTTT.

In its sample, this clonotype was seen many times. J is TRBJ2-5 and V is TRBV7-6; 13 nucleotides align to TRBD2. The germline CDR1 and CDR2 sequences are SGHVS and FNYEAQ. Trimming at V came to 3 bases and at J to 7 bases, leaving 8 bases not matched to a gene. The CDR3 consists of 16 residues. The CDR3: CASSLGLAGPLGTQYF. CDR3 bases: TGTGCCAGCAGCTTGGGACTAGCGGGGCCCCTGGGGACCCAGTACTTC.

The sample holds many counts of this clonotype. The junction departs from the called germline gene at one end, perhaps through a read error. V is TRBV2 and J is TRBJ2-1; a weak D match, TRBD2 (6 bases). Germline assignment: CDR1 SNHLY and CDR2 FYNNEI. CDR3 length: 12 amino acids. The CDR3 region has the DNA TGTGCCAGCAGCTCGGCGGGGTCAGACTTTCACTTC. As protein: CASSSAGSDFHF.

This clonotype was counted between two and nine times. This chain links TRBV13 with TRBJ2-6, with D uncertain. CDR3 length equals 15 residues. Germline-derived CDR1 and CDR2 are PRHDT and FYEKMQ (reference sequence). V dropped 2 bases and J dropped 0 bases, with 5 bases sitting between them. The CDR3 region is CASSLFSSGANVLTF. The CDR3 DNA reads TGTGCCAGCAGCTTATTCAGCTCTGGGGCCAACGTCCTGACTTTC.

This chain uses TRBV7-6 with TRBJ1-1; unclear D gene. V was cut by 3 bases and J by 5 bases, with 13 bases left in between. The CDR3 sequence is 14 residues long. Germline V gene data show CDR1 as SGHVS and CDR2 as FNYEAQ. The CDR3 protein is CASSLAAGKTEAFF. The CDR3 DNA reads TGTGCCAGCAGCTTGGCCGCCGGGAAAACTGAAGCTTTCTTT.

This clonotype has at least ten counts. The chain uses TRBV6-5 and TRBJ1-3; D gene ambiguous. CDR3 length: 14 amino acids. Looked up from germline, CDR1 is MNHEY and CDR2 is SVGAGI. Trimming stripped 2 bases from V and 4 bases from J, with 9 bases between. The CDR3 loop reads CASSYPAKGNTIYF. DNA for the CDR3: TGTGCCAGCAGTTACCCGGCCAAGGGAAACACCATATATTTT.

The V gene is TRBV6-2 or TRBV6-3, the J gene TRBJ1-6, with D perhaps TRBD1 (5 bases). V lost 10 bases and J 15 bases, leaving 16 bases between the germline ends. The CDR3 totals 11 residues. In germline, CDR1 is MNHEY, CDR2 SVGEGT. The CDR3 nucleotides read TGTGCCACGAGGACATATCGTCACCTCCACTTT. This translates into CATRTYRHLHF.

This clonotype was counted ten times or more. The chain is built from TRBV7-3 and TRBJ2-1, with 10 bases matching TRBD2. Germline V lookup: CDR1 SGHTA, CDR2 FQGTGA. V lost 5 bases, J lost 4 bases, and 5 bases stayed unmatched. The CDR3 has 15 residues. CDR3 amino acids: CASSKSGGAYNEQFF. The CDR3 DNA is TGTGCCAGCAGCAAAAGCGGGGGGGCATACAATGAGCAGTTCTTC.

This clonotype was seen ten or more times. The chain recombines TRBV28 with TRBJ2-1; weak D call: TRBD2 (5 bases). CDR3 length equals 17 residues. V lost 3 bases, J lost 5 bases, and 20 bases lay in between. Germline CDR1 is MDHEN and CDR2 is SYDVKM. CDR3 nucleotide sequence: TGTGCCAGCAGTTTGCTTGGGAGCGCCGGAGCGGACAATGAGCAGTTCTTC. Translating it yields CASSLLGSAGADNEQFF. The entire variable domain, with the rest obtained from reference TRBV28 and TRBJ2-1, is as follows: DVKVTQSSRYLVKRTGEKVFLECVQDMDHENMFWYRQDPGLGLRLIYFSYDVKMKEKGDIPEGYSVSREKKERFSLILESASTNQTSMYLCASSLLGSAGADNEQFFGPGTRLTVL.

The chain combines TRBV11-2 with TRBJ2-3; tentatively, D is TRBD1 or TRBD2 (5 bases each). Per the germline V gene, CDR1 is SGHAT and CDR2 is FQNNGV. This CDR3 region has 15 residues. V was clipped by 4 bases and J by 0 bases, with 11 bases between them. The CDR3 DNA reads as TGTGCCAGCAGCTCCGGGACGGGTAGCACAGATACGCAGTATTTT. This encodes CASSSGTGSTDTQYF.

This clonotype appeared many times. This sequence joins TRBV18 and TRBJ2-3; D might be TRBD1 or TRBD2, each matching 6 bases. The CDR3 length is 16 residues. Trimming took off 0 bases at V and 3 bases at J, with 13 bases between the two ends. From germline, CDR1 is KGHSH and CDR2 LQKENI. The chain's CDR3 is CASSPPRQAGTDTQYF. In DNA form, the CDR3 reads TGTGCCAGCTCACCACCACGACAGGCGGGAACAGATACGCAGTATTTT. Looking up the rest from reference TRBV18 and TRBJ2-3 gives the full variable domain: NAGVMQNPRHLVRRRGQEARLRCSPMKGHSHVYWYRQLPEEGLKFMVYLQKENIIDESGMPKERFSAEFPKEGPSILRIQQVVRGDSAAYFCASSPPRQAGTDTQYFGPGTRLTVL.

The sample holds many counts of this clonotype. The chain combines TRBV4-1 with TRBJ1-5; no clear D gene. Germline V gene lookup returns CDR1 MGHRA and CDR2 YSYEKL. The CDR3 covers 16 residues. V was trimmed by 4 bases and J by 0 bases, leaving 13 bases between them. As DNA, the CDR3 is TGCGCCAGCAGCCCCACGACTGCGTCTAGCAATCAGCCCCAGCATTTT. Residues: CASSPTTASSNQPQHF.

V and J are TRBV27 and TRBJ1-2; no reliable D call. V gave up 2 bases and J gave up 4 bases, with 8 bases separating them. Per the germline V gene, CDR1 is MNHEY and CDR2 is SMNVEV (reference sequence). CDR3 length: 13 amino acids. CDR3 bases: TGTGCCAGCAGTTTAATCGGGTCCTATGGCTACACCTTC. Translated, it gives CASSLIGSYGYTF.

The V gene is TRBV20-1, the J gene TRBJ1-1; 7 bases map to TRBD1. The CDR3 is made up of 12 amino acids. Germline CDR1 reads DFQATT; CDR2 reads SNEGSKA (reference sequence). Germline trimming cut 5 bases from V and 4 bases from J; bases unmatched to any gene: 4. The CDR3 DNA reads as TGCAGTGCTCCGACAGGGTCCACTGAAGCTTTCTTT. Translation: CSAPTGSTEAFF.